These 3 T cell receptor beta chains share one sample of origin, sequenced in a study of blood T cell repertoires in COVID-19. Produced via immunoSEQ multiplex PCR; TCRdb's table is partial and in-frame only. This table holds about 120,000 clones, 70% to 90% found once. Input material: peripheral blood. The receptors originated from a woman between 50 and 59 years old with active or convalescent COVID-19.

V is TRBV18 and J is TRBJ2-5, with 11 bases that match TRBD2. The J segment lost 5 bases and the V segment lost 2 bases, leaving 7 bases of the junction unmatched. This CDR3 is built from 16 residues. Germline lookup yields CDR1 KGHSH and CDR2 LQKENI. CDR3 residues: CASSPFTSGSSETQYF. CDR3 DNA: TGTGCCAGCTCACCATTCACTAGCGGGAGTAGTGAGACCCAGTACTTC.

The chain couples TRBV30 to TRBJ2-5; no clear D. The CDR3 contains 14 residues. Deletions cut 0 bases from V and 4 bases from J, with 12 bases between. Per the germline V gene, CDR1 is GTSNPN and CDR2 is SVGIG (reference sequence). The CDR3 sequence: CAWSVLGILETQYF. The CDR3 nucleotides are TGTGCCTGGAGTGTACTTGGTATCCTAGAGACCCAGTACTTC.

The genes are TRBV7-8 and TRBJ1-3; a possible D gene is TRBD1 (6 bases). Trimming removed 2 bases from V and 0 bases from J, with 14 bases in between. The CDR3 is 17 residues long. Germline-derived CDR1 and CDR2 are SGHVS and FQNEAQ. The CDR3 sequence: CASSLLGGANSGNTIYF. The CDR3 bases are TGTGCCAGCAGCTTATTGGGGGGGGCCAACTCTGGAAACACCATATATTTT.